The 32 T cell receptor beta chains below were found in one sample sequenced in a study of blood T cell repertoires in COVID-19. The method was immunoSEQ multiplex PCR; TCRdb's version includes in-frame clones alone and lacks a portion of them. This sample carries about 140,000 clones, 65% to 90% of them seen once, and the ten largest clones take 9.5% to 13%. The sequenced sample consisted of peripheral blood. The receptors were gathered from a man aged 55 to 69 with active or convalescent COVID-19.

The chain uses TRBV6-2 or TRBV6-3 and TRBJ1-1, with D unresolved. CDR1 is MNHEY, CDR2 SVGEGT, per germline. The CDR3 extends over 14 amino acids. V was clipped by 6 bases and J by 1 base, with 12 bases between them. CDR3 sequence: CASSLASSNTEAFF. The CDR3 nucleotides are TGTGCCAGCAGCCTCGCGAGTTCGAACACTGAAGCTTTCTTT.

V and J are TRBV5-4 and TRBJ1-3; a weak D match, TRBD1 (5 bases). CDR3 size: 14 residues. Trimming took off 2 bases at V and 0 bases at J, with 6 bases between the two ends. CDR1 is SGHNT and CDR2 is YYREEE in the germline V gene (reference sequence). Here the CDR3 reads CASSFDSSGNTIYF. The CDR3 DNA reads as TGTGCCAGCAGCTTCGACAGCTCTGGAAACACCATATATTTT.

V is TRBV6-5 and J is TRBJ2-7, with 9 bases lining up with TRBD2. The ends lost 2 bases at V and 5 bases at J; junction bases unmatched: 7. This CDR3 spans 15 amino acids. The germline V gene has CDR1 MNHEY and CDR2 SVGAGI. The chain's CDR3 is CASSYGRGGDHEQYF. The CDR3 coding sequence is TGTGCCAGCAGTTACGGGCGGGGGGGCGACCACGAGCAGTACTTC.

The CDR3 spells CAWSENMRQPQHF. Here the CDR3 DNA reads TGTGCCTGGAGTGAAAATATGCGTCAGCCCCAGCATTTT. The rearrangement joins TRBV30 to TRBJ1-5; D gene unclear. The CDR3 length is 13 residues. V was pared by 1 base and J by 6 bases, with 10 bases between. Germline CDR1 and CDR2: GTSNPN and SVGIG (reference sequence).

The rearrangement links TRBV11-3 to TRBJ2-5; no clear D gene. Germline V gene lookup returns CDR1 SGHNT and CDR2 YENEEA. The CDR3 spans 14 residues. Trimming pared 5 bases from V and 5 bases from J, leaving 15 bases between. The CDR3 protein is CASSPGRAGETQYF. CDR3 DNA sequence: TGTGCCAGCAGCCCGGGTCGAGCCGGGGAGACCCAGTACTTC.

V usage is TRBV5-4 and J usage is TRBJ2-2, with 7 bases that match TRBD2. The CDR3 runs 17 residues. The V gene's germline CDR1 is SGHNT and CDR2 YYREEE (reference sequence). V dropped 4 bases and J dropped 2; count of bases not matched to a gene: 11. CDR3 in DNA: TGTGCCAGCAGCGATAACGACTGGGGGGGTAACACCGGGGAGCTGTTTTTT. Translating it yields CASSDNDWGGNTGELFF.

The rearrangement links TRBV7-2 to TRBJ2-1; 8 nucleotides match TRBD1. With V trimmed by 0 bases and J by 6 bases, 7 bases remained unmatched. The CDR3 length is 16 residues. Germline CDR1 reads SGHTA; CDR2 reads FQGNSA. The CDR3 here is CASSLAGTGNLNEQFF. DNA of the CDR3: TGTGCCAGCAGCTTAGCCGGGACAGGTAACCTCAATGAGCAGTTCTTC.

V is TRBV9 and J is TRBJ2-1; TRBD2 agrees at 11 bases. V shed 4 bases, J shed 9 bases, and the junction held 6 bases outside the gene matches. Germline lookup yields CDR1 SGDLS and CDR2 YYNGEE. The CDR3 is made up of 14 amino acids. CDR3 nucleotide sequence: TGTGCCAGCAGCCCGGGACTAGCGGTTGGTGAGCAGTTCTTC. Its translation is CASSPGLAVGEQFF. The entire variable domain, with the rest obtained from reference TRBV9 and TRBJ2-1, is as follows: DSGVTQTPKHLITATGQRVTLRCSPRSGDLSVYWYQQSLDQGLQFLIQYYNGEERAKGNILERFSAQQFPDLHSELNLSSLELGDSALYFCASSPGLAVGEQFFGPGTRLTVL.

The chain has TRBV4-1 and TRBJ1-5; a weak D match, TRBD1 (5 bases). Trimming stripped 4 bases from V and 0 bases from J, with 16 bases between. There are 17 residues in the CDR3. The V gene's germline CDR1 is MGHRA and CDR2 YSYEKL. Here the CDR3 reads CASSPRWGVNSNQPQHF. CDR3 in DNA: TGCGCCAGCAGCCCAAGGTGGGGGGTTAATAGCAATCAGCCCCAGCATTTT.

This clone was seen only a few times. The chain combines TRBV4-1 with TRBJ1-4, with 9 nucleotides matching TRBD1. Germline V gene lookup returns CDR1 MGHRA and CDR2 YSYEKL. The ends lost 1 base at V and 7 bases at J; junction bases unmatched: 7. This CDR3 comprises 16 residues. This chain's CDR3 is CASSQAPTGGGEKLFF. In nucleotides, the CDR3 is TGCGCCAGCAGCCAAGCCCCGACAGGGGGGGGTGAAAAACTGTTTTTT.

The chain couples TRBV19 to TRBJ1-5; D unclear. The CDR3 totals 13 residues. CDR1 is LNHDA, CDR2 SQIVND, per germline (reference sequence). V dropped 4 bases and J dropped 9 bases, with 13 bases sitting between them. The CDR3 spells CASSSREDLPQHF. For the CDR3, the DNA is TGTGCCAGTAGTAGTCGGGAAGATCTGCCCCAGCATTTT. Filled out from reference TRBV19 and TRBJ1-5, the complete variable domain reads DGGITQSPKYLFRKEGQNVTLSCEQNLNHDAMYWYRQDPGQGLRLIYYSQIVNDFQKGDIAEGYSVSREKKESFPLTVTSAQKNPTAFYLCASSSREDLPQHFGDGTRLSIL.

This clone was seen once. The chain uses TRBV9 and TRBJ2-1; D possibly corresponds to TRBD2 (7 bases). The CDR3 loop spans 17 amino acids. Germline CDR1 is SGDLS and CDR2 is YYNGEE. V lost 3 bases to trimming and J lost 0 bases, with 16 bases between them. The CDR3 DNA follows: TGTGCCAGCAGCGATAGGGGGGGTCAGAGCTCCTACAATGAGCAGTTCTTC. Residues: CASSDRGGQSSYNEQFF.

The chain links TRBV6-5 to TRBJ2-1, with TRBD2 matching 11 bases. CDR1 is MNHEY and CDR2 is SVGAGI in the germline V gene. The V segment lost 2 bases and the J segment 7 bases; nucleotides outside the gene matches: 7. The CDR3 contains 16 residues. Written as DNA, the CDR3 is TGTGCCAGCAGTTACCCCCTAGCGGGAGGCAGGAATGAGCAGTTCTTC. Its translation: CASSYPLAGGRNEQFF.

The CDR3 DNA is TGTGCCACCAAGAGGTCCAGCGGGGCCCCAAGCTCCTACAATGAGCAGTTCTTC. Residues: CATKRSSGAPSSYNEQFF. V gene TRBV19 combines with J gene TRBJ2-1; 7 positions match TRBD2. Germline loops: CDR1 LNHDA, CDR2 SQIVND (reference sequence). The CDR3 is made up of 18 amino acids. Unmatched junction bases numbered 18, after V lost 10 bases and J lost 0 bases.

The CDR3 spells CASSQDPRLEPQHF. In DNA, the CDR3 is TGCGCCAGCAGCCAAGATCCCCGGTTAGAGCCCCAGCATTTT. This chain links TRBV4-1 with TRBJ1-5; D is unresolved. This CDR3 contains 14 residues. Trimming removed 0 bases at V and 8 bases at J, with 11 bases between. Germline V CDR1 and CDR2: MGHRA, YSYEKL.

Turning to this clone: At one end, the junction sequence differs from germline, possibly due to a read error. The chain recombines TRBV7-7 with TRBJ2-7, with TRBD1 identical over 8 bases. This CDR3 is built from 14 residues. Germline CDR1 and CDR2: SSHAT and FNYEAQ (reference sequence). Here the CDR3 reads CASSRSDRGYEQYF. CDR3 DNA: TGTGCTAGCAGCCGCTCTGACAGGGGCTACGAGCAGTACTTC. Full variable domain (rest looked up from reference TRBV7-7 and TRBJ2-7): GAGVSQSPRYKVTKRGQDVTLRCDPISSHATLYWYQQALGQGPEFLTYFNYEAQPDKSGLPSDRFSAERPEGSISTLTIQRTEQRDSAMYRCASSRSDRGYEQYFGPGTRLTVT.

The sample holds a few counts of this clone. The gene calls are TRBV6-5 and TRBJ1-1, with a weak D call TRBD1 (6 bases). Germline assignment: CDR1 MNHEY and CDR2 SVGAGI. V dropped 5 bases and J dropped 1 base, with 14 bases sitting between them. The CDR3 is made up of 15 amino acids. The CDR3, as DNA: TGTGCCAGCAGTCAACAGGGACGGCCGAACACTGAAGCTTTCTTT. This translates into CASSQQGRPNTEAFF.

The V gene is TRBV7-9, the J gene TRBJ1-5; TRBD1 is a possible D gene (5 bases). V dropped 5 bases and J dropped 4 bases, with 12 bases sitting between them. Germline CDR1 reads SEHNR; CDR2 reads FQNEAQ (reference sequence). The CDR3 sequence is 14 residues long. CDR3 bases: TGTGCCAGCAGCATCCAGGGCCCTAATCAGCCCCAGCATTTT. Its protein product is CASSIQGPNQPQHF. The full variable domain, in which reference TRBV7-9 and TRBJ1-5 provide the parts outside the CDR3, is DTGVSQNPRHKITKRGQNVTFRCDPISEHNRLYWYRQTLGQGPEFLTYFQNEAQLEKSRLLSDRFSAERPKGSFSTLEIQRTEQGDSAMYLCASSIQGPNQPQHFGDGTRLSIL.

The V gene is TRBV6-2 or TRBV6-3, the J gene TRBJ2-1, with D perhaps TRBD1 (6 bases). The CDR3 totals 15 residues. V was cut by 0 bases and J by 3 bases, with 9 bases left in between. The germline gives CDR1 MNHEY, CDR2 SVGEGT. In DNA, the CDR3 is TGTGCCAGCAGTTACTCCGGCAGGGGCTACAATGAGCAGTTCTTC. Its translation: CASSYSGRGYNEQFF.

This clone was seen once. The rearrangement uses TRBV3-1 (or the pseudogene TRBV3-2) and TRBJ1-2, with a possible D match to TRBD1 (6 bases). The CDR3 totals 16 residues. In germline, CDR1 is LGHDT, CDR2 YNNKEL (reference sequence). Trimming removed 1 base at V and 4 bases at J, with 16 bases between. CDR3 DNA: TGTGCCAGCAGCCAAGTGGGTACAGGGCCTCTCTATGGCTACACCTTC. This translates into CASSQVGTGPLYGYTF.

This rearrangement joins TRBV4-3 to TRBJ1-4; TRBD1 agrees at 8 bases. Per the germline V gene, CDR1 is LGHNA and CDR2 is YSLEER. CDR3 length: 17 residues. V shed 5 bases, J shed 0 bases, and the junction held 8 bases outside the gene matches. The CDR3 DNA reads TGCGCCAGCAGCGCCCAGGGGGCAGGCGCAACTAATGAAAAACTGTTTTTT. Translation: CASSAQGAGATNEKLFF.

The V gene is TRBV7-6, the J gene TRBJ1-5; D gene unclear. The CDR3 contains 14 residues. Germline V gene sequence: CDR1 SGHVS, CDR2 FNYEAQ. Trimming took off 5 bases at V and 6 bases at J, with 14 bases between the two ends. The CDR3 DNA reads as TGTGCCAGCAGCCCCAACGGGAGGGTTCAGCCCCAGCATTTT. It codes for CASSPNGRVQPQHF.

J is TRBJ2-7 and V is TRBV7-2; D is perhaps TRBD1 (6 bases). With 3 bases removed from V and 3 bases from J, the gap between germline ends came to 15 bases. In germline, CDR1 is SGHTA, CDR2 FQGNSA. The CDR3 is made up of 15 amino acids. CDR3 amino acids: CASSLSGRGVYEQYF. CDR3 nucleotide sequence: TGTGCCAGCAGCTTGTCAGGCAGGGGAGTCTACGAGCAGTACTTC.

The J gene is TRBJ1-1, the V gene TRBV29-1; 8 nucleotides agree with TRBD1. J lost 0 bases, V lost 4 bases, and 7 bases had no gene match. The CDR3 extends over 15 amino acids. Germline lookup yields CDR1 SQVTM and CDR2 ANQGSEA. The CDR3 is CSVAGTGGLNTEAFF. The CDR3 DNA is TGCAGCGTTGCCGGGACAGGAGGCCTGAACACTGAAGCTTTCTTT.

The chain carries TRBV6-5 and TRBJ1-2, with D unresolved. Germline CDR1 is MNHEY and CDR2 is SVGAGI. The CDR3 consists of 15 residues. The V and J ends lost 0 bases and 8 bases respectively, with 16 bases between them. The CDR3 loop reads CASSYSSPAGGGYTF. As DNA, the CDR3 is TGTGCCAGCAGTTACTCGAGTCCCGCTGGCGGGGGCTACACCTTC.

This chain joins TRBV5-8 and TRBJ2-7; 7 bases agree with TRBD1. Germline lookup yields CDR1 SGHTS and CDR2 YDEGEE. This CDR3 comprises 17 residues. With V trimmed by 0 bases and J by 5 bases, 14 bases remained unmatched. The CDR3 sequence is CASSLAVSTGYIDEQYF. For the CDR3, the DNA is TGTGCCAGCAGCTTGGCCGTGTCGACAGGGTATATCGACGAGCAGTACTTC.

This chain links TRBV2 with TRBJ1-1; D call uncertain. Trimming removed 10 bases from V and 3 bases from J, with 12 bases in between. The CDR3 consists of 12 residues. CDR1 SNHLY and CDR2 FYNNEI come from the germline V gene. The CDR3 DNA is TGTGCCACCCGCATGAGGTACACTGAAGCTTTCTTT. Translated: CATRMRYTEAFF.

This chain uses TRBV11-3 with TRBJ2-5, with D unclear. Germline V CDR1 and CDR2: SGHNT, YENEEA. Trimming shortened V by 5 bases and J by 0 bases, and 10 bases separated the two germline ends. The CDR3 loop spans 14 amino acids. The CDR3 DNA is TGTGCCAGCAGCCAAACAGAGTACCAAGAGACCCAGTACTTC. It codes for CASSQTEYQETQYF.

The V call is TRBV27, the J call TRBJ1-6; no clear D gene. CDR3 length: 16 residues. V lost 1 base to trimming and J lost 1 base, with 8 bases between them. Germline loops: CDR1 MNHEY, CDR2 SMNVEV (reference sequence). CDR3 DNA: TGTGCCAGCAGTTTATTGCGGGGATCCTATAATTCACCCCTCCACTTT. Residues: CASSLLRGSYNSPLHF.

The rearrangement uses TRBV19 and TRBJ1-1, with D possibly matching TRBD1 (6 bases). The CDR3 extends over 13 amino acids. Trimming pared 7 bases from V and 8 bases from J, leaving 17 bases between. Germline V gives CDR1 LNHDA, CDR2 SQIVND (reference sequence). CDR3 protein: CASIFDRWGEAFF. As DNA, the CDR3 is TGTGCCAGTATTTTCGACAGGTGGGGCGAAGCTTTCTTT.

The table lists this clone with a few counts. V usage is TRBV2 and J usage is TRBJ2-7; 9 bases line up with TRBD1. This CDR3 has 14 amino acids. The germline gives CDR1 SNHLY, CDR2 FYNNEI. With 1 base clipped from V and 3 bases from J, the junction kept 1 base outside the gene matches. The CDR3 DNA is TGTGCCAGCAGTGAAGGGGGACAGGGCTACGAGCAGTACTTC. Protein: CASSEGGQGYEQYF.

The J gene is TRBJ2-1, the V gene TRBV19; D gene ambiguous. Germline V gene lookup returns CDR1 LNHDA and CDR2 SQIVND (reference sequence). This CDR3 region has 15 residues. V was trimmed by 3 bases and J by 4 bases, leaving 13 bases between them. The CDR3 coding sequence is TGTGCCAGTAGTATCTCCCCGGGTTTTTACAATGAGCAGTTCTTC. It yields the protein CASSISPGFYNEQFF.